What follows is one T cell receptor beta chain and its context. What it binds is not known. The V gene's germline CDR1 is MDHEN and CDR2 SYDVKM. With 5 bases removed from V and 6 bases from J, the gap between germline ends came to 10 bases. The CDR3 contains 12 residues. TCRdb used MiXCR to reprocess the 5' RACE reads, holding one entry per CDR3 protein. This table holds around 450,000 distinct CDR3 sequences, 20% found once. The data were taken from a study of T-cell memory formation after mild COVID-19. Study outcomes and limitations: The study detected some responding clones in pre-infection memory, suggesting cross-reactive memory joined.

This TCR derives from an adult woman who had mild COVID-19 (a few samples of this study predate the infection). Cell type and time point are not known. The chain employs TRBV28 and TRBJ1-1; D unclear. The sequencing input was PBMCs or a T cell subset sorted from them (not recorded which). This CDR3 is CASSIGVAEAFF. The CDR3 DNA sequence: TGTGCCAGCAGTATCGGGGTTGCTGAAGCTTTCTTT.